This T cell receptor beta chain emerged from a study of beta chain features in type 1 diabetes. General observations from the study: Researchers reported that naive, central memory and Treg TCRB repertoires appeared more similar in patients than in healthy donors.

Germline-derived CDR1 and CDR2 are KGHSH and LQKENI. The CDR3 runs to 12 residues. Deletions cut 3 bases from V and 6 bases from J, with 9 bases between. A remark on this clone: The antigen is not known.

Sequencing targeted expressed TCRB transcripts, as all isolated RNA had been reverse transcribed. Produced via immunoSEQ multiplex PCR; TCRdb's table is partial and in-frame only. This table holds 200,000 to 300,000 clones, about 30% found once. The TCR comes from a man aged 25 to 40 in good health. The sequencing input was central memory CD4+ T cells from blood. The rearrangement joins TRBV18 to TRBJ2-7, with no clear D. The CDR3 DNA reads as TGTGCCAGCTCACCTGAAGCGAGCGAGCAGTACTTC. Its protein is CASSPEASEQYF.